This TCR beta chain originates from a study of siplizumab effects on memory and regulatory T cells. Findings of the study overall: Fewer alloreactive sequences mapped to unstimulated CD4+ memory cells under siplizumab.

Using immunoSEQ multiplex PCR, the repertoire was profiled, and TCRdb retains in-frame clones only, with some absent. Of approximately 120,000 clones listed, roughly 94% are singletons. Germline lookup yields CDR1 LNHDA and CDR2 SQIVND (reference sequence). The J segment lost 4 bases and the V segment lost 4 bases, leaving 5 bases of the junction unmatched. This CDR3 has 14 amino acids. Details on this clone: Antigen: not known.

V and J are TRBV19 and TRBJ1-2; 8 nucleotides agree with TRBD1. The sample consisted of Tregs sorted from blood. This sequence originates from a human donor in good health. CDR3 nucleotides: TGTGCCAGTAGTACCCTGACAGGGGCCTATGGCTACACCTTC. Translating it yields CASSTLTGAYGYTF. Using reference TRBV19 and TRBJ1-2 for the parts outside the CDR3, the full variable domain is DGGITQSPKYLFRKEGQNVTLSCEQNLNHDAMYWYRQDPGQGLRLIYYSQIVNDFQKGDIAEGYSVSREKKESFPLTVTSAQKNPTAFYLCASSTLTGAYGYTFGSGTRLTVV.